What follows are 31 T cell receptor beta chains derived from one specimen sequenced in a study of T cells in localized non-small cell lung cancer. This table comes from immunoSEQ multiplex PCR, and its TCRdb copy is limited to in-frame clones, with some not included. The sample contains some 85,000 clones, about 78% of which appear only once. The sequencing used PBMCs, collected before any cancer treatment. The origin of the receptors is a man between 40 and 70 years old with stage II squamous cell lung carcinoma.

This clone was counted between two and nine times. The rearrangement joins TRBV7-9 to TRBJ2-2; 7 nucleotides line up with TRBD1. Trimming at V came to 5 bases and at J to 0 bases, leaving 6 bases not matched to a gene. CDR1 and CDR2 from the germline V gene are SEHNR and FQNEAQ (reference sequence). The CDR3 spans 16 residues. This CDR3 reads CASSRRDSANTGELFF. CDR3 sequence (DNA): TGTGCCAGCAGCCGCCGGGACAGCGCGAACACCGGGGAGCTGTTTTTT.

V and J are TRBV27 and TRBJ2-7; 8 positions match TRBD2. With V trimmed by 7 bases and J by 0 bases, 5 bases remained unmatched. CDR3 length: 14 residues. Germline lookup yields CDR1 MNHEY and CDR2 SMNVEV (reference sequence). The CDR3 region has the DNA TGTGCCAGCAAACTAGCGGTCCTCTCCTACGAGCAGTACTTC. Protein: CASKLAVLSYEQYF.

This rearrangement joins TRBV5-6 to TRBJ1-2; the D gene is possibly TRBD1 (5 bases). The CDR3 extends over 13 amino acids. Trimming removed 2 bases from V and 5 bases from J, with 10 bases in between. Germline CDR1 is SGHDT and CDR2 is YYEEEE. CDR3 region: CASSFRVGYGYTF. For the CDR3, the DNA is TGTGCCAGCAGCTTCAGGGTTGGTTATGGCTACACCTTC.

The chain carries TRBV2 and TRBJ2-6; no definite D call. Germline CDR1 SNHLY, CDR2 FYNNEI. The CDR3 extends over 14 amino acids. V shed 6 bases and J shed 0 bases, with 6 bases lying between them. Here the CDR3 DNA reads TGTGCCAGCAGAGCAAGCTCTGGGGCCAACGTCCTGACTTTC. Protein: CASRASSGANVLTF. Based on the CDR3 plus reference TRBV2 and TRBJ2-6, the full variable domain is EPEVTQTPSHQVTQMGQEVILRCVPISNHLYFYWYRQILGQKVEFLVSFYNNEISEKSEIFDDQFSVERPDGSNFTLKIRSTKLEDSAMYFCASRASSGANVLTFGAGSRLTVL.

The rearrangement uses TRBV28 and TRBJ2-7; TRBD1 matches 10 bases. J was trimmed by 7 bases and V by 8 bases; bases with no gene match: 14. CDR1 and CDR2 from the germline V gene are MDHEN and SYDVKM. The CDR3 consists of 15 residues. The CDR3 bases are TGTGCCAGCCGCGAACCGGGACAGGGGCGAGAGGAGCAGTACTTC. This encodes CASREPGQGREEQYF. The whole variable domain, remainder taken from reference TRBV28 and TRBJ2-7, is DVKVTQSSRYLVKRTGEKVFLECVQDMDHENMFWYRQDPGLGLRLIYFSYDVKMKEKGDIPEGYSVSREKKERFSLILESASTNQTSMYLCASREPGQGREEQYFGPGTRLTVT.

J is TRBJ1-3 and V is TRBV9, with unresolved D. The V end lost 2 bases, the J end lost 0 bases, and 12 bases lay between the germline ends. Germline V gene sequence: CDR1 SGDLS, CDR2 YYNGEE. This CDR3 is built from 16 residues. The CDR3 loop is CASSVSGRSSGNTIYF. CDR3 nucleotides: TGTGCCAGCAGCGTGAGCGGCCGGAGCTCTGGAAACACCATATATTTT.

Only one count was recorded for this clone. J is TRBJ2-7 and V is TRBV28; perhaps TRBD1 as D (5 bases). CDR3 length equals 15 residues. V dropped 3 bases and J dropped 4 bases, with 16 bases sitting between them. Germline V gives CDR1 MDHEN, CDR2 SYDVKM. CDR3 DNA: TGTGCCAGCAGTTTTGGGGTAGGACACTTATACGAGCAGTACTTC. Residues: CASSFGVGHLYEQYF.

The V and J genes are TRBV5-1 and TRBJ1-3, with D possibly TRBD1 on 6 matching bases. CDR1 is SGHRS and CDR2 is YFSETQ in the germline V gene. With 4 bases removed from V and 0 bases from J, the gap between germline ends came to 14 bases. The CDR3 runs to 16 residues. This CDR3 is CASSRQDLLSGNTIYF. For the CDR3, the DNA is TGCGCCAGCAGCAGACAGGATCTCCTCTCTGGAAACACCATATATTTT.

The gene calls are TRBV7-2 and TRBJ1-5, with 8 bases fitting TRBD1. CDR1 SGHTA and CDR2 FQGNSA come from the germline V gene. CDR3 length: 15 amino acids. V gave up 5 bases and J gave up 5 bases; unmatched junction bases: 8. This CDR3 is CASSLTGERYQPQHF. DNA for the CDR3: TGTGCCAGCAGCCTGACAGGGGAGAGGTATCAGCCCCAGCATTTT.

The chain combines TRBV11-2 with TRBJ2-1; no clear D. The germline CDR1 and CDR2 sequences are SGHAT and FQNNGV. This CDR3 contains 15 residues. V was trimmed by 3 bases and J by 5 bases, leaving 14 bases between them. This chain's CDR3 is CASSLGFGIHNEQFF. DNA of the CDR3: TGTGCCAGCAGCTTGGGATTTGGGATCCACAATGAGCAGTTCTTC.

The genes are TRBV7-3 and TRBJ2-7; D gene ambiguous. The CDR3 totals 13 residues. From germline, CDR1 is SGHTA and CDR2 FQGTGA. Trimming removed 3 bases from V and 3 bases from J, with 9 bases in between. The chain's CDR3 is CASSFGQGYEQYF. CDR3 bases: TGTGCCAGCAGCTTTGGTCAAGGCTACGAGCAGTACTTC.

The V gene is TRBV6-6, the J gene TRBJ1-2; D is unresolved. Germline CDR1 is MNHNY and CDR2 is SVGAGI (reference sequence). V lost 3 bases and J lost 0, with 11 bases in between. The CDR3 contains 15 residues. The CDR3 reads CASSYSKQPNYGYTF. CDR3 DNA sequence: TGTGCCAGCAGTTATAGCAAACAGCCTAACTATGGCTACACCTTC.

The CDR3 DNA sequence: TGTGCCACCGCAGGGGGTATCGGCACTGAAGCTTTCTTT. Protein sequence: CATAGGIGTEAFF. The rearrangement joins TRBV2 to TRBJ1-1; 7 bases align to TRBD1. The germline V gene encodes CDR1 SNHLY and CDR2 FYNNEI. V lost 10 bases to trimming and J lost 4 bases; unmatched junction nucleotides: 9. There are 13 residues in the CDR3.

The chain uses TRBV28 and TRBJ2-2, with 9 bases lining up with TRBD1. The germline CDR1 and CDR2 sequences are MDHEN and SYDVKM. V was clipped by 3 bases and J by 5 bases; unmatched bases: 7. This CDR3 contains 16 residues. CDR3 sequence (DNA): TGTGCCAGCAGTTTGGGGACAGGGAGGGGAACCGGGGAGCTGTTTTTT. It codes for CASSLGTGRGTGELFF.

The CDR3 here is CASRGGGALGKHF. CDR3 bases: TGTGCCAGCAGGGGCGGGGGGGCCCTCGGAAAGCATTTT. The chain recombines TRBV6-5 with TRBJ1-5; D possibly corresponds to TRBD1 (6 bases). The CDR3 loop spans 13 amino acids. V lost 6 bases and J lost 14, with 20 bases in between. Germline V gene data show CDR1 as MNHEY and CDR2 as SVGAGI.

This chain connects TRBV7-2 to TRBJ1-6, with D maybe TRBD1 (6 bases). Germline V gene lookup returns CDR1 SGHTA and CDR2 FQGNSA. The V gene lost 5 bases and the J gene lost 9 bases, with 20 bases spanning the gap. The CDR3 length is 16 residues. CDR3: CASSPARGRGISPLHF. CDR3 coding DNA: TGTGCCAGCAGCCCAGCGAGGGGGAGAGGGATTTCACCCCTCCACTTT.

The CDR3 DNA is TGTGCCAGCAGCCCCGCCGTACTAGCGGGAGGCAATGAGCAGTTCTTC. It codes for CASSPAVLAGGNEQFF. This chain links TRBV7-2 with TRBJ2-1; 12 nucleotides match TRBD2. Germline V CDR1 and CDR2: SGHTA, FQGNSA. This CDR3 comprises 16 residues. Losses at the gene ends were 5 bases for V and 6 bases for J; bases not matched to a gene: 8. Using reference TRBV7-2 and TRBJ2-1 for the parts outside the CDR3, the full variable domain is GAGVSQSPSNKVTEKGKDVELRCDPISGHTALYWYRQSLGQGLEFLIYFQGNSAPDKSGLPSDRFSAERTGGSVSTLTIQRTQQEDSAVYLCASSPAVLAGGNEQFFGPGTRLTVL.

This clone is a singleton in its sample. This chain joins TRBV5-6 and TRBJ2-7; a possible D gene is TRBD2 (5 bases). Trimming pared 5 bases from V and 7 bases from J, leaving 19 bases between. CDR3 length equals 14 residues. The germline V gene encodes CDR1 SGHDT and CDR2 YYEEEE. The CDR3: CASRLLDSQQEQYF. The CDR3 DNA reads TGTGCCAGCAGACTACTAGACTCTCAGCAAGAGCAGTACTTC.

This clone occurred a few times. CDR3: CASSQNNEQFF. In DNA form, the CDR3 reads TGTGCCAGCAGCCAGAACAATGAGCAGTTCTTC. The gene calls are TRBV4-2 and TRBJ2-1, with D unresolved. Trimming took 3 bases from V and 5 from J, leaving 2 bases between them. The CDR3 has 11 residues. CDR1 is LGHNA and CDR2 is YNFKEQ in the germline V gene.

This rearrangement joins TRBV13 to TRBJ2-2; D is unclear. The germline V gene has CDR1 PRHDT and CDR2 FYEKMQ (reference sequence). The ends were cut back, 4 bases at V and 1 base at J, with 4 bases in the middle. This CDR3 has 13 amino acids. The CDR3 bases are TGTGCCAGCAGCTATAGGAACACCGGGGAGCTGTTTTTT. It specifies CASSYRNTGELFF.

The genes are TRBV5-8 and TRBJ2-1; 12 nucleotides align to TRBD2. V lost 0 bases, J lost 7 bases, and 5 bases stayed unmatched. Germline V gene sequence: CDR1 SGHTS, CDR2 YDEGEE. The CDR3 runs 16 residues. The CDR3 region has the DNA TGTGCCAGCAGCTTGGGGCTAGCGGGGGGGCGAAATGAGCAGTTCTTC. Translating gives CASSLGLAGGRNEQFF.

This chain joins TRBV29-1 and TRBJ2-2; D may be TRBD1 (5 bases). The CDR3 extends over 12 amino acids. Trimming pared 4 bases from V and 4 bases from J, leaving 7 bases between. Germline CDR1 reads SQVTM; CDR2 reads ANQGSEA. For the CDR3, the DNA is TGCAGCGTTGCAAGGGGCACCGGGGAGCTGTTTTTT. It encodes CSVARGTGELFF.

The chain combines TRBV6-6 with TRBJ1-4; possible D gene TRBD1, 5 bases. The CDR3 has 14 amino acids. V was trimmed by 5 bases and J by 4 bases, leaving 11 bases between them. Germline CDR1 and CDR2: MNHNY and SVGAGI (reference sequence). In DNA form, the CDR3 reads TGTGCCAGCAGTCTTAGACAGAGTAATGAAAAACTGTTTTTT. Protein: CASSLRQSNEKLFF.

This chain links TRBV7-9 with TRBJ1-6, with D unresolved. CDR1 is SEHNR, CDR2 FQNEAQ, per germline (reference sequence). Trimming removed 4 bases at V and 14 bases at J, with 12 bases between. The CDR3 consists of 12 residues. The CDR3 DNA reads TGTGCCAGCAGCTATACCCCTGAGTCCCTCCACTTT. Translating gives CASSYTPESLHF.

The chain couples TRBV5-1 to TRBJ2-2; 7 nucleotides line up with TRBD1. This CDR3 spans 15 amino acids. Trimming at V came to 0 bases and at J to 5 bases, leaving 4 bases not matched to a gene. CDR1 is SGHRS and CDR2 is YFSETQ in the germline V gene. This chain's CDR3 is CASSLATGRTGELFF. The CDR3 DNA follows: TGCGCCAGCAGCTTGGCGACAGGGAGAACCGGGGAGCTGTTTTTT.

In its sample, this clone was seen a few times. The chain couples TRBV18 to TRBJ1-1, with 8 bases that match TRBD1. This CDR3 comprises 13 residues. The germline V gene has CDR1 KGHSH and CDR2 LQKENI. J gave up 7 bases and V 3 bases, and 4 bases lay outside the gene matches. CDR3 in DNA: TGTGCCAGCTCACCGGGGACAGGTGTTGAAGCTTTCTTT. As protein: CASSPGTGVEAFF.

This sequence joins TRBV7-6 and TRBJ2-1; the match to TRBD2 covers 8 bases. The CDR3 extends over 15 amino acids. Germline V gives CDR1 SGHVS, CDR2 FNYEAQ. Trimming took 3 bases from V and 13 from J; bases not matched to a gene: 14. CDR3 sequence: CASSFGGGGKLEQFF. The CDR3 DNA follows: TGTGCCAGCAGCTTTGGTGGCGGGGGGAAGTTGGAACAGTTCTTC.

Comment on this clone: A far larger clone is one base from this, pointing to a likely read error. The rearrangement joins TRBV4-2 to TRBJ2-7; a possible D gene is TRBD2 (5 bases). CDR3 length: 11 amino acids. Germline CDR1 is LGHNA and CDR2 is YNFKEQ. The CDR3 coding sequence is TGTGCCAGCAGCCAAGGTAGCGTTCTGAACTTC. It translates to CASSQGSVLNF.

A few counts support this clone. The V call is TRBV27, the J call TRBJ2-5; D unresolved. CDR1 is MNHEY, CDR2 SMNVEV, per germline (reference sequence). The V end was cut by 6 bases, the J end by 2 bases, with 13 bases between. The CDR3 is 14 residues long. The CDR3, as DNA: TGTGCCAGCAGACGGAACCCAATACAAGAGACCCAGTACTTC. Its translation: CASRRNPIQETQYF.

The V and J genes are TRBV28 and TRBJ2-5; D is undetermined. Germline values: CDR1 MDHEN, CDR2 SYDVKM. V lost 6 bases to trimming and J lost 5 bases, with 16 bases between them. The CDR3 runs to 14 residues. The CDR3 is CASRGLVLSETQYF. In DNA form, the CDR3 reads TGTGCCAGCAGGGGCCTGGTCTTGTCGGAGACCCAGTACTTC.

The V and J genes are TRBV18 and TRBJ2-7, with 11 bases fitting TRBD2. The CDR3 loop spans 15 amino acids. V was clipped by 6 bases and J by 2 bases; unmatched bases: 6. Germline-derived CDR1 and CDR2 are KGHSH and LQKENI. The CDR3 DNA follows: TGTGCCAGCTCCCTCGGGACTAGCGGACCCTACGAGCAGTACTTC. Encoded protein: CASSLGTSGPYEQYF.